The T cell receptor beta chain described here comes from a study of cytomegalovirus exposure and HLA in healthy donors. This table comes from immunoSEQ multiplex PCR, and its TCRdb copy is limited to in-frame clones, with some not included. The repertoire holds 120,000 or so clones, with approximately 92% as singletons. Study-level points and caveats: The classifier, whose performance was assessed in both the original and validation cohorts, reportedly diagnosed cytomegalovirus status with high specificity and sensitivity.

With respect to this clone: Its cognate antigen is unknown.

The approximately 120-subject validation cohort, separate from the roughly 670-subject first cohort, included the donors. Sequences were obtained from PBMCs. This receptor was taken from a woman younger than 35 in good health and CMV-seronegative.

The CDR3 region is CASSEPGTGTYEQYF. CDR3 sequence (DNA): TGTGCCAGCAGTGAACCCGGGACAGGCACCTACGAGCAGTACTTC. The chain carries TRBV6-1 and TRBJ2-7; TRBD1 agrees at 8 bases. Germline CDR1 and CDR2: MNHNS and SASEGT. With V trimmed by 2 bases and J by 2 bases, 5 bases remained unmatched. The CDR3 runs to 15 residues.